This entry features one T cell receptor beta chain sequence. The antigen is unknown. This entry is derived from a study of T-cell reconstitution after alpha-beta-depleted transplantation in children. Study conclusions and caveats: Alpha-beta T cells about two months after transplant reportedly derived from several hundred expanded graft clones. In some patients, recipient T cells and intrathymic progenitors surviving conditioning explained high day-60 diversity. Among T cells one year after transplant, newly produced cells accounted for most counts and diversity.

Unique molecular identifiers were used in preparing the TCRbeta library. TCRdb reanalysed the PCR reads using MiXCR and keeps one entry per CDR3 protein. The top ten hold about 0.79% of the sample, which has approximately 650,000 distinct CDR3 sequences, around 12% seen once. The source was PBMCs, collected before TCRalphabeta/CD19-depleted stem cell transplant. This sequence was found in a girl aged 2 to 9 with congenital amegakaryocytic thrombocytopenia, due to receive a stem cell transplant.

In nucleotides, the CDR3 is TGCAGTGCTAGCCGGACTAGCGGGACCTCCTACGAGCAGTACTTC. Translating gives CSASRTSGTSYEQYF. The chain recombines TRBV20-1 with TRBJ2-7; 12 bases are shared with TRBD2. Germline CDR1 DFQATT, CDR2 SNEGSKA (reference sequence). The CDR3 sequence is 15 residues long. J was trimmed by 0 bases and V by 3 bases; bases with no gene match: 3.